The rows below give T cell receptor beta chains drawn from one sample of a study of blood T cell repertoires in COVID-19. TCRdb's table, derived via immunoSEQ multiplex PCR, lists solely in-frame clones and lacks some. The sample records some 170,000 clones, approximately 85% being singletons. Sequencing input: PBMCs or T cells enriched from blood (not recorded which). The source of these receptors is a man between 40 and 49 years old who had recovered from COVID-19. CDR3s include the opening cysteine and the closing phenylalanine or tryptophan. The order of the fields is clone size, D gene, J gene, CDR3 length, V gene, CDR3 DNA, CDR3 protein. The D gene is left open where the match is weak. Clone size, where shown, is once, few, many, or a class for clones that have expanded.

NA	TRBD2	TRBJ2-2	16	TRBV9	TGTGCCAGCAGCGTAGGGGGACTAACAAACACCGGGGAGCTGTTTTTT	CASSVGGLTNTGELFF
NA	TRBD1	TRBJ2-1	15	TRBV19	TGTGCCAGTAGTCGGACAGGGGGCTCATACAATGAGCAGTTCTTC	CASSRTGGSYNEQFF
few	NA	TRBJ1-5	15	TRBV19	TGTGCCAGTAGTATGACAGGAGGTAGCAATCAGCCCCAGCATTTT	CASSMTGGSNQPQHF
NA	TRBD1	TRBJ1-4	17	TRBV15	TGTGCCACCAGCCGCCCGCCCCACAGGGGTTATAATGAAAAACTGTTTTTT	CATSRPPHRGYNEKLFF
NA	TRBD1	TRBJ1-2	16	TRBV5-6	TGTGCCAGCAGCTCACTGAAGGACAGGACTAACTATGGCTACACCTTC	CASSSLKDRTNYGYTF
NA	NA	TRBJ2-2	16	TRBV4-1	TGCGCCAGCAGCCTGTCGGGGGGCCCGAACACCGGGGAGCTGTTTTTT	CASSLSGGPNTGELFF
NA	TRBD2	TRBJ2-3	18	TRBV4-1	TGCGCCAGCAGCCATCCAATCTCCGGGACTAGCAGCACAGATACGCAGTATTTT	CASSHPISGTSSTDTQYF
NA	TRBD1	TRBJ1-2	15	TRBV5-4	TGTGCCAGCAGTCCGATACAGGGGGCTAACTATGGCTACACCTTC	CASSPIQGANYGYTF
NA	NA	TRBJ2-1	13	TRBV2	TGTGCCAGCGCACCAGGGCATCCAGGTGAGCAGTTCTTC	CASAPGHPGEQFF
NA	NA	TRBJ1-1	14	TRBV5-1	TGCGCCAGCAGCTTCGGGGGGCTAGGCACTGAAGCTTTCTTT	CASSFGGLGTEAFF
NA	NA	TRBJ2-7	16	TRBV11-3	TGTGCCAGCAGCTTAGGTGGCTGGGGGGATCGAAACGAGCAGTACTTC	CASSLGGWGDRNEQYF
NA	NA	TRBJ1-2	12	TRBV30	TGTGCCTGGACCGGACTGTCGTATGGCTACACCTTC	CAWTGLSYGYTF
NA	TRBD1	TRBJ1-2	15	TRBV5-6	TGTGCCAGCAGCCCGATCGGACAGGGGGACCGTGGCTACACCTTC	CASSPIGQGDRGYTF
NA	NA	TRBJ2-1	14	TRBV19	TGTGCCAGTAGTATAGATACAGGGTACAATGAGCAGTTCTTC	CASSIDTGYNEQFF
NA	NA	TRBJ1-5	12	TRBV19	TGTGCCAGCCGAACGGGAGGTCAGCCCCAGCATTTT	CASRTGGQPQHF
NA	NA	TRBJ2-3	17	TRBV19	TGTGCCAGTAGTCACACGCAGACAGCTCCTAGCACAGATACGCAGTATTTT	CASSHTQTAPSTDTQYF
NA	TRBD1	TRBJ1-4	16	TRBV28	TGTGCCGGGTCGGGACAGGGCTCTGCAACTAATGAAAAACTGTTTTTT	CAGSGQGSATNEKLFF
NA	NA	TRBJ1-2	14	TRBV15	TGTGCCACCAGCAGAGGGGGGGACTTGTATGGCTACACCTTC	CATSRGGDLYGYTF
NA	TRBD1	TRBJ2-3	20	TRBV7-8	TGTGCCAGCAGCCCCTTTTTGGTGGTCTCTCCGGGACAGGGCACAGATACGCAGTATTTT	CASSPFLVVSPGQGTDTQYF
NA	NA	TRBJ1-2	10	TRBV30	TGTGCCTGGCAGGGAGGAGGCTACACCTTC	CAWQGGGYTF
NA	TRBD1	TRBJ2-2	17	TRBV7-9	TGTGCCAGCAGCCAACCGGACAGGTGGGGCAACACCGGGGAGCTGTTTTTT	CASSQPDRWGNTGELFF
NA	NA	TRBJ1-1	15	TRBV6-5	TGTGCCAGCAGTCTCGGTGACAGGTTCAACACTGAAGCTTTCTTT	CASSLGDRFNTEAFF
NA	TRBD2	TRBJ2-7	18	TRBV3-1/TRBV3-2	TGTGCCAGCAGCCAACATGGACTAGCGGGGGGGCCATTGTACGAGCAGTACTTC	CASSQHGLAGGPLYEQYF
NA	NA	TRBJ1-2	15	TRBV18	TGTGCCAGCTCACCGGGTTCCGGGAGTAACTATGGCTACACCTTC	CASSPGSGSNYGYTF
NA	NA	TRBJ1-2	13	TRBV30	TGTGCCTGGAGTCCCGACAGCATCTATGGCTACACCTTC	CAWSPDSIYGYTF
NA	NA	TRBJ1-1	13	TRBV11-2	TGTGCCAGCAGCTTAGATCCGGAGGGTGAAGCTTTCTTT	CASSLDPEGEAFF
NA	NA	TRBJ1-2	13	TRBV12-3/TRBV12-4	TGTGCCAGCAGTTTATGGCAGGATTATGGCTACACCTTC	CASSLWQDYGYTF
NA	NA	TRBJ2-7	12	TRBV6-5	TGTGCCAGTGGGTTGTGGGGCGGCGAGCAGTACTTC	CASGLWGGEQYF
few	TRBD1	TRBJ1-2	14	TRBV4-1	TGCGCCAGCAGCCCCCCACAGGGGGCGGGCGGCTACACCTTC	CASSPPQGAGGYTF
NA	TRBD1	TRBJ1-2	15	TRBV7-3	TGTGCCAGCAGCTCCCGACAGGGGCCTTACTATGGCTACACCTTC	CASSSRQGPYYGYTF
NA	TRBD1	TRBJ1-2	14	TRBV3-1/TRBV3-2	TGTGCCAGCGGACAACAGGGGGCGAACTATGGCTACACCTTC	CASGQQGANYGYTF
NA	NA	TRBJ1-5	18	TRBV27	TGTGCCAGCAGGCTCCGGGGTCGCCCCTTCTATAGCAATCAGCCCCAGCATTTT	CASRLRGRPFYSNQPQHF
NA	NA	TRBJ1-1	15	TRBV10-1	TGCGCCAGCAGTGAGGCCTTTGGGAGAGGGCCTGAAGCTTTCTTT	CASSEAFGRGPEAFF
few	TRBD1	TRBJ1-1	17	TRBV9	TGTGCCAGCAGCGTAGGTCCAGGGGGCAAAGGGGACACTGAAGCTTTCTTT	CASSVGPGGKGDTEAFF
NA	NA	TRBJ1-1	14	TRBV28	TGTGCCAGCAGTTTACCAGGGGACAACACTGAAGCTTTCTTT	CASSLPGDNTEAFF
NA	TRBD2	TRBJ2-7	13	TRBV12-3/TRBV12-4	TGTGCCAGCAGATACTCCGGGACTAGCGAGCAGTACTTC	CASRYSGTSEQYF
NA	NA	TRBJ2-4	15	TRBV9	TGTGCCAGCAGCGTAGGTGCGGGAGCCAAAAACATTCAGTACTTC	CASSVGAGAKNIQYF
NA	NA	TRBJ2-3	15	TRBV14	TGTGCCAGCAGCCCCCTGGGGGGATACACAGATACGCAGTATTTT	CASSPLGGYTDTQYF
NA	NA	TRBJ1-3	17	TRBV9	TGTGCCAGCAGCGTAGAGGTTTGGGAGGACTCTGGAAACACCATATATTTT	CASSVEVWEDSGNTIYF
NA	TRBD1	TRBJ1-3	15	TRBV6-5	TGTGCCAGCAGTCAGGGACAGGTCGGTGGAAACACCATATATTTT	CASSQGQVGGNTIYF
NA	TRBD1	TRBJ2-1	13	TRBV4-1	TGCGCCAGCAGCCAAGATACAGGGGATGAGCAGTTCTTC	CASSQDTGDEQFF
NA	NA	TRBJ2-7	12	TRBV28	TGTGCCTCATTGGGCCAGTTCACCGAGCAGTACTTC	CASLGQFTEQYF
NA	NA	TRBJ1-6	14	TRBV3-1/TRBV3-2	TGTGCCAGCAGCCAAGGGACAGAGAATTCACCCCTCCACTTT	CASSQGTENSPLHF
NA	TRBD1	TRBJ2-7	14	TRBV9	TGTGCCAGCAGCGTAGGGGGGGACAGGGATAAGCAGTACTTC	CASSVGGDRDKQYF
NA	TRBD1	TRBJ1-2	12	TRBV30	TGTGCCTGTCCCGGGACAGGGGCGAGCTACACCTTC	CACPGTGASYTF
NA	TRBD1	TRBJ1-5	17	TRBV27	TGTGCCAGCAGTCTTCAGGGGGGAACTTATAGCAATCAGCCCCAGCATTTT	CASSLQGGTYSNQPQHF
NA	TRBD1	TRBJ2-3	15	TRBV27	TGTGCCAGCAGCTCACCAGGGGGCGGCACAGATACGCAGTATTTT	CASSSPGGGTDTQYF
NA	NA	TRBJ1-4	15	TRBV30	TGTGCCTGGACGGTCTCTGACAGAATAAATGAAAAACTGTTTTTT	CAWTVSDRINEKLFF
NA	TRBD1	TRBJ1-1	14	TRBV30	TGTGCCTGGACCCGGGACAGGGGGTACACTGAAGCTTTCTTT	CAWTRDRGYTEAFF
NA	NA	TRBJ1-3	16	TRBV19	TGTGCCAGTAGTATAGCCGGGGGAGGGGCTGGAAACACCATATATTTT	CASSIAGGGAGNTIYF
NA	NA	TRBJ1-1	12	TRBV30	TGTGCCAGGGTGCAGGGGAACACTGAAGCTTTCTTT	CARVQGNTEAFF
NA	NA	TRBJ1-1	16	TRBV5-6	TGTGCCAGCAGTCGAACGCCTGCGGGGCTGAACACTGAAGCTTTCTTT	CASSRTPAGLNTEAFF
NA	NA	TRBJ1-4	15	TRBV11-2	TGTGCCAGCAGTCTCATCGGGAGCTCAAATGAAAAACTGTTTTTT	CASSLIGSSNEKLFF
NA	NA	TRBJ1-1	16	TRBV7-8	TGTGCCAGCAGCGCGCTCAGTCCAGGGGATGGGACTGAAGCTTTCTTT	CASSALSPGDGTEAFF